These 4 T cell receptor beta chains came from one sample sequenced in a study of blood T cell repertoires in COVID-19. Profiled with immunoSEQ multiplex PCR; TCRdb holds only in-frame clones, not every one. The table records some 180,000 clones, around four fifths of them present only once. Sequenced input: peripheral blood. The receptors come from a woman aged 80 or over with acute or convalescent COVID-19.

The J gene is TRBJ2-3, the V gene TRBV3-1 (or the pseudogene TRBV3-2), with D possibly matching TRBD2 (6 bases). Per germline, CDR1 LGHDT and CDR2 YNNKEL (reference sequence). Deletions cut 3 bases from V and 3 bases from J, with 7 bases between. The CDR3 runs 13 residues. DNA of the CDR3: TGTGCCAGCAGCCAGCTAGCGACAGATACGCAGTATTTT. Protein product: CASSQLATDTQYF.

This clone has only one observation. The gene calls are TRBV5-5 and TRBJ1-3; no definite D call. Trimming cost V 0 bases and J 0 bases, with 19 bases left between them. Looked up from germline, CDR1 is SGHKS and CDR2 is YYEKEE (reference sequence). The length of the CDR3 is 19 residues. CDR3 sequence (DNA): TGTGCCAGCAGCTTGGCGCCCATCGAGGGAGGAGCCTCTGGAAACACCATATATTTT. Protein sequence: CASSLAPIEGGASGNTIYF.

The V and J genes are TRBV9 and TRBJ2-7; 7 bases are shared with TRBD1. V was clipped by 0 bases and J by 7 bases; unmatched bases: 10. CDR3 size: 15 residues. CDR1 SGDLS and CDR2 YYNGEE come from the germline V gene. As DNA, the CDR3 is TGTGCCAGCAGCGTAGGGGACAGCGTGAGGTGGGAGCAGTACTTC. Protein sequence: CASSVGDSVRWEQYF. Full variable domain (remainder filled in from reference TRBV9 and TRBJ2-7): DSGVTQTPKHLITATGQRVTLRCSPRSGDLSVYWYQQSLDQGLQFLIQYYNGEERAKGNILERFSAQQFPDLHSELNLSSLELGDSALYFCASSVGDSVRWEQYFGPGTRLTVT.

The chain carries TRBV5-1 and TRBJ1-3; 7 bases line up with TRBD1. Germline CDR1 SGHRS, CDR2 YFSETQ. V lost 0 bases and J lost 0; bases outside the gene matches: 3. This CDR3 is built from 16 residues. CDR3 residues: CASSLAGQFSGNTIYF. Written as DNA, the CDR3 is TGCGCCAGCAGCTTGGCGGGACAGTTCTCTGGAAACACCATATATTTT. Supplemented by reference TRBV5-1 and TRBJ1-3, the full variable domain reads KAGVTQTPRYLIKTRGQQVTLSCSPISGHRSVSWYQQTPGQGLQFLFEYFSETQRNKGNFPGRFSGRQFSNSRSEMNVSTLELGDSALYLCASSLAGQFSGNTIYFGEGSWLTVV.